The text below deals with one T cell receptor (beta chain). This sample was taken from a study of blood T cell repertoires in COVID-19. TCRdb's table, derived via immunoSEQ multiplex PCR, lists solely in-frame clones and lacks some. The repertoire includes 95,000 to 150,000 clones, around 86% of them detected once, and over 9.5% sits in the top ten. This receptor was identified in a man between 60 and 70 years old with acute or convalescent COVID-19. Sequenced sample: peripheral blood.

The CDR3 bases are TGTGCCACCAGCGGTTATAGCGGGAGGGTTAGCAATGAGCAGTTCTTC. It yields the protein CATSGYSGRVSNEQFF. V is TRBV15 and J is TRBJ2-1; 11 positions agree with TRBD2. Trimming cost V 5 bases and J 6 bases; bases outside gene matches: 9. The CDR3 loop spans 16 amino acids. Germline V gene lookup returns CDR1 LNHNV and CDR2 YYDKDF (reference sequence).